This passage covers 17 T cell receptor beta chains from one sample sequenced in a study of cytomegalovirus exposure and HLA in healthy donors. This PCR relied on a set of 60 Vbeta primers and 13 Jbeta primers. Assay: immunoSEQ multiplex PCR; the TCRdb copy retains only in-frame clones and omits some. The sample includes around 140,000 clones, around three fifths of them seen just once. The sample was PBMCs. Source of these receptors: a woman between 35 and 50 years old in good health and CMV-seronegative.

The chain links TRBV7-8 to TRBJ2-5, with 12 bases aligning to TRBD2. CDR1 SGHVS and CDR2 FQNEAQ come from the germline V gene. V lost 5 bases and J lost 5; bases outside the gene matches: 9. CDR3 size: 16 residues. CDR3 in DNA: TGTGCCAGCAGCCAGTCTAGCGGGGGGGCTTGGGAGACCCAGTACTTC. Protein product: CASSQSSGGAWETQYF.

The rearrangement links TRBV5-1 to TRBJ1-1, with 7 bases aligning to TRBD1. Germline V CDR1 and CDR2: SGHRS, YFSETQ. The CDR3 is made up of 19 amino acids. The trim removed 5 bases at V and 6 bases at J, leaving 25 bases unmatched. CDR3 nucleotide sequence: TGCGCCAGCAGAGCAACACAAGGACAGGACGGAGGGGTCGGACCTGAAGCTTTCTTT. This codes for CASRATQGQDGGVGPEAFF.

Only one count was recorded for this clone. This chain's CDR3 is CAWSVGGGGGSPLHF. Written as DNA, the CDR3 is TGTGCCTGGAGTGTAGGGGGTGGAGGTGGTTCACCCCTCCACTTT. The rearrangement links TRBV30 to TRBJ1-6; TRBD1 is a possible D gene (6 bases). This CDR3 region has 15 residues. The germline V gene has CDR1 GTSNPN and CDR2 SVGIG (reference sequence). V lost 0 bases to trimming and J lost 9 bases, with 15 bases between them.

This chain joins TRBV15 and TRBJ2-7; 8 positions agree with TRBD2. V lost 0 bases to trimming and J lost 2 bases; unmatched junction nucleotides: 6. The CDR3 runs 16 residues. Per the germline V gene, CDR1 is LNHNV and CDR2 is YYDKDF (reference sequence). Written as DNA, the CDR3 is TGTGCCACCAGCAGAGATTCGACCGGGGGGGCCTACGAGCAGTACTTC. As protein: CATSRDSTGGAYEQYF.

This chain connects TRBV29-1 to TRBJ1-2; 8 bases match TRBD1. Germline-derived CDR1 and CDR2 are SQVTM and ANQGSEA. The junction had 15 bases not matched to a gene; V was cut back by 2 bases and J by 4 bases. The CDR3 contains 17 residues. The CDR3 loop is CSVEWGQASGAFYGYTF. CDR3 coding DNA: TGCAGCGTTGAATGGGGACAGGCCTCAGGGGCTTTCTATGGCTACACCTTC. Complete variable domain (other parts from reference TRBV29-1 and TRBJ1-2): SAVISQKPSRDICQRGTSLTIQCQVDSQVTMMFWYRQQPGQSLTLIATANQGSEATYESGFVIDKFPISRPNLTFSTLTVSNMSPEDSSIYLCSVEWGQASGAFYGYTFGSGTRLTVV.

The chain employs TRBV11-2 and TRBJ2-4; D is unclear. Looked up from germline, CDR1 is SGHAT and CDR2 is FQNNGV. The V end was cut by 4 bases, the J end by 4 bases, with 14 bases between. The CDR3 spans 15 residues. The CDR3 bases are TGTGCCAGCAGCTCCATTCGAACAGCTAAAAACATTCAGTACTTC. The encoded protein is CASSSIRTAKNIQYF.

This chain joins TRBV5-1 and TRBJ2-2, with 8 positions matching TRBD1. Germline CDR1 reads SGHRS; CDR2 reads YFSETQ. With V trimmed by 5 bases and J by 1 base, 10 bases remained unmatched. CDR3 length: 17 residues. This chain's CDR3 is CASRNPGGTGNTGELFF. As DNA, the CDR3 is TGCGCCAGCAGAAACCCCGGCGGGACAGGGAACACCGGGGAGCTGTTTTTT.

The V and J genes are TRBV6-1 and TRBJ1-2, with a tentative D call TRBD1 (5 bases). Germline lookup yields CDR1 MNHNS and CDR2 SASEGT. V lost 4 bases to trimming and J lost 8 bases, with 14 bases between them. The CDR3 runs to 13 residues. The CDR3 spells CASSVFGGEGYTF. The CDR3 DNA reads as TGTGCCAGCAGTGTGTTTGGGGGGGAGGGCTACACCTTC.

This chain uses TRBV7-7 with TRBJ2-2; D is uncertain. The germline CDR1 and CDR2 sequences are SSHAT and FNYEAQ (reference sequence). Trimming removed 4 bases at V and 2 bases at J, with 8 bases between. The CDR3 has 14 amino acids. The CDR3 sequence: CASSSYSNTGELFF. CDR3 DNA sequence: TGTGCCAGCAGCTCCTACAGTAACACCGGGGAGCTGTTTTTT.

This clone was detected once. As DNA, the CDR3 is TGCGCCAGCAGCTGGCCTAGCGGGGGGATGTACAATGAGCAGTTCTTC. It is translated as CASSWPSGGMYNEQFF. The rearrangement uses TRBV5-1 and TRBJ2-1; the match to TRBD2 covers 11 bases. Looked up from germline, CDR1 is SGHRS and CDR2 is YFSETQ. Germline trimming cut 3 bases from V and 4 bases from J; bases unmatched to any gene: 6. This CDR3 is 16 amino acids long. Based on the CDR3 plus reference TRBV5-1 and TRBJ2-1, the full variable domain is KAGVTQTPRYLIKTRGQQVTLSCSPISGHRSVSWYQQTPGQGLQFLFEYFSETQRNKGNFPGRFSGRQFSNSRSEMNVSTLELGDSALYLCASSWPSGGMYNEQFFGPGTRLTVL.

This clone was observed a few times. The chain uses TRBV27 and TRBJ2-2; TRBD1 aligns across 9 bases. Losses at the gene ends were 2 bases for V and 3 bases for J; bases not matched to a gene: 4. From germline, CDR1 is MNHEY and CDR2 SMNVEV (reference sequence). The CDR3 runs to 16 residues. The CDR3 loop is CASSLGTGMDTGELFF. The CDR3, as DNA: TGTGCCAGCAGTTTAGGGACAGGGATGGACACCGGGGAGCTGTTTTTT.

This clone showed up just a few times. The V and J genes are TRBV27 and TRBJ2-7, with 12 bases fitting TRBD2. Unmatched junction bases numbered 7, after V lost 5 bases and J lost 2 bases. There are 16 residues in the CDR3. Germline assignment: CDR1 MNHEY and CDR2 SMNVEV (reference sequence). CDR3 in DNA: TGTGCCAGCAGTACCTGGACTAGCGGGGCTACCTACGAGCAGTACTTC. Amino acid sequence: CASSTWTSGATYEQYF.

V and J are TRBV12-5 and TRBJ1-6, with D possibly being TRBD1 (5 bases). Germline-derived CDR1 and CDR2 are LGHNT and FRNRAP. The CDR3 runs 13 residues. Trimming took 6 bases from V and 10 from J, leaving 13 bases between them. The CDR3: CASGEGKGSPLHF. CDR3 nucleotides: TGTGCTAGTGGGGAGGGGAAGGGGTCACCCCTCCACTTT.

This clone was counted between two and nine times. The chain recombines TRBV5-1 with TRBJ2-5; 9 nucleotides agree with TRBD2. CDR1 and CDR2 from the germline V gene are SGHRS and YFSETQ. CDR3 size: 14 residues. With V trimmed by 0 bases and J by 4 bases, 1 base remained unmatched. The CDR3 nucleotides are TGCGCCAGCAGCTTGGAGACTAGCGGAGAGACCCAGTACTTC. Its protein is CASSLETSGETQYF.

This clone was detected only a few times. This chain links TRBV6-1 with TRBJ1-1; 7 nucleotides agree with TRBD1. V gave up 6 bases and J gave up 1 base; unmatched junction bases: 2. Germline values: CDR1 MNHNS, CDR2 SASEGT. The CDR3 runs to 13 residues. CDR3 in DNA: TGTGCCAGCAGGCCAGGGGGGAACACTGAAGCTTTCTTT. Its protein is CASRPGGNTEAFF.

The chain combines TRBV28 with TRBJ2-3, with unresolved D. Looked up from germline, CDR1 is MDHEN and CDR2 is SYDVKM. V was pared by 3 bases and J by 2 bases, with 9 bases between. The CDR3 runs to 14 residues. DNA for the CDR3: TGTGCCAGCAGTTTCGGAACAGACACAGATACGCAGTATTTT. It codes for CASSFGTDTDTQYF.

CDR3 coding DNA: TGTGCCTGGAGTTCCCCGGGACTAGCGGGAGTCAATGAGCAGTTCTTC. Its protein product is CAWSSPGLAGVNEQFF. The chain carries TRBV30 and TRBJ2-1; 14 positions match TRBD2. From germline, CDR1 is GTSNPN and CDR2 SVGIG (reference sequence). V lost 2 bases, J lost 6 bases, and 6 bases stayed unmatched. There are 16 residues in the CDR3.